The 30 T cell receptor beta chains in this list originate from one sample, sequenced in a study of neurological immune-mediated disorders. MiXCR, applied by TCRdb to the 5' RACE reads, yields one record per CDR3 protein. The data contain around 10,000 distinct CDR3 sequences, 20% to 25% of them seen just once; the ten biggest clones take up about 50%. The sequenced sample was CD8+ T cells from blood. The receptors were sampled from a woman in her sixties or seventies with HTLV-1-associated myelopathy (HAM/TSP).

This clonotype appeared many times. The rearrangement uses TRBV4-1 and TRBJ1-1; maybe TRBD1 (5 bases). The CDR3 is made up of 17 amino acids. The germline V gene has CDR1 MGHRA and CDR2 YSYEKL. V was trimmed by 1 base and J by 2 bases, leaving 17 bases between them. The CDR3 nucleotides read TGCGCCAGCAGCCAAGTGGGGGAAGGGAGGGTTAACACTGAAGCTTTCTTT. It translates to CASSQVGEGRVNTEAFF.

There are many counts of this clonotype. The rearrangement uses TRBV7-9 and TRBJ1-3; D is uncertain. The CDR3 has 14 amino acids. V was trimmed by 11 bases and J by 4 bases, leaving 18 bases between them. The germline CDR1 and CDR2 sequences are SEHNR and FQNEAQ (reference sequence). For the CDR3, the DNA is TGTGCCTCCCGGCGGGAGGGCGGCGGAAACACCATATATTTT. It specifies CASRREGGGNTIYF.

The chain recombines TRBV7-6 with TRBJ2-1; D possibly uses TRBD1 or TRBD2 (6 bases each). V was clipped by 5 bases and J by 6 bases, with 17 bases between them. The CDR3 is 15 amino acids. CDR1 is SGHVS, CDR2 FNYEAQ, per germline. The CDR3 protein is CASSRQWGAANEQFF. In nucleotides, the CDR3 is TGTGCCAGCAGCCGTCAGTGGGGGGCGGCCAATGAGCAGTTCTTC.

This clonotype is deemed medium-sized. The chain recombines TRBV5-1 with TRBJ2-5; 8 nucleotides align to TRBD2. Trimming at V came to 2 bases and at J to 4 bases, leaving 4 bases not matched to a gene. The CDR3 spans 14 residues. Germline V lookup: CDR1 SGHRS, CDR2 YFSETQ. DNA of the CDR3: TGCGCCAGCAGCTTCAGGACTAGCATAGAGACCCAGTACTTC. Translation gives CASSFRTSIETQYF.

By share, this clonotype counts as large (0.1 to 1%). The CDR3 reads CASSLSGGHGNIQYF. DNA for the CDR3: TGTGCCAGCAGTTTATCAGGGGGGCACGGGAACATTCAGTACTTC. The V and J genes are TRBV27 and TRBJ2-4; D assignment may be TRBD1 or TRBD2 (6 bases each). This CDR3 spans 15 amino acids. Between the trimmed V and J ends, which lost 0 bases and 7 bases, there was a span of 13 bases. Germline CDR1 and CDR2: MNHEY and SMNVEV (reference sequence).

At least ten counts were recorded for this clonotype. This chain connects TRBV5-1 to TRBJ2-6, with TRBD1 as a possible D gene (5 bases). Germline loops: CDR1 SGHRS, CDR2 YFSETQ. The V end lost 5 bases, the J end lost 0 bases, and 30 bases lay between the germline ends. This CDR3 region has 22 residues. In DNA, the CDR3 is TGCGCCAGCAGTTCGATCCGACAAGCAGGGTATCTACCAGTCTCTGGGGCCAACGTCCTGACTTTC. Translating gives CASSSIRQAGYLPVSGANVLTF. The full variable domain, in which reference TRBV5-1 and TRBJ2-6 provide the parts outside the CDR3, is KAGVTQTPRYLIKTRGQQVTLSCSPISGHRSVSWYQQTPGQGLQFLFEYFSETQRNKGNFPGRFSGRQFSNSRSEMNVSTLELGDSALYLCASSSIRQAGYLPVSGANVLTFGAGSRLTVL.

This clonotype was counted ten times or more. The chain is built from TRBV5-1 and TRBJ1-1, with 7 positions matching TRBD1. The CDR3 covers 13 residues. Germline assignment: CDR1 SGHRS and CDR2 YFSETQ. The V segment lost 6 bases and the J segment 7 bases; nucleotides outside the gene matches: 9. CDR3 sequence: CASKRQGNLEAFF. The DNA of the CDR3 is TGCGCCAGCAAACGACAGGGAAATCTTGAAGCTTTCTTT.

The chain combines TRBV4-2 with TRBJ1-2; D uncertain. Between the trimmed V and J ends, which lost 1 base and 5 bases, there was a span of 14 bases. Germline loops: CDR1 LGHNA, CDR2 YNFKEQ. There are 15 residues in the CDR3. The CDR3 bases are TGTGCCAGCAGCCAAGTCTCCGGGATGGCGTATGGCTACACCTTC. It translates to CASSQVSGMAYGYTF.

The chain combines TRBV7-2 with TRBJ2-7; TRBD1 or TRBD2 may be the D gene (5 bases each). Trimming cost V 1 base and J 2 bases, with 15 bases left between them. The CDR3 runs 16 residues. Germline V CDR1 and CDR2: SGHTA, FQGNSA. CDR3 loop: CASSLVGQGPTYEQYF. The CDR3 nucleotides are TGTGCCAGCAGCTTAGTAGGTCAGGGACCTACCTACGAGCAGTACTTC.

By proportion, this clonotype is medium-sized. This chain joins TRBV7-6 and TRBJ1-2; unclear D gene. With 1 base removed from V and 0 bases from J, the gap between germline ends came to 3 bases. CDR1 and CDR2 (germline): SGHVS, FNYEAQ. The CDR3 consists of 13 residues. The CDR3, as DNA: TGTGCCAGCAGCTTAGAGGCTAACTATGGCTACACCTTC. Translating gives CASSLEANYGYTF.

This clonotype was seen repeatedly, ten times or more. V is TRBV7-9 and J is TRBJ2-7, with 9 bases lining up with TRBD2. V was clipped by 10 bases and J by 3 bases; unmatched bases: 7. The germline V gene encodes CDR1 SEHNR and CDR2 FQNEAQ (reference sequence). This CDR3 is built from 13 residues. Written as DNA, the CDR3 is TGTGCCACCCAGACTAGCGGATTCTACGAGCAGTACTTC. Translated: CATQTSGFYEQYF.

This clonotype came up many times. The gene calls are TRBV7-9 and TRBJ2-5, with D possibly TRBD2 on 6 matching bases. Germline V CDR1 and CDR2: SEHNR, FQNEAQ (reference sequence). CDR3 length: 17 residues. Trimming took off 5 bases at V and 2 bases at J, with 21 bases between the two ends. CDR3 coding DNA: TGTGCCAGCAGCCCCCGGGGGATAGTCAACGGGCAAGAGACCCAGTACTTC. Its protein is CASSPRGIVNGQETQYF.

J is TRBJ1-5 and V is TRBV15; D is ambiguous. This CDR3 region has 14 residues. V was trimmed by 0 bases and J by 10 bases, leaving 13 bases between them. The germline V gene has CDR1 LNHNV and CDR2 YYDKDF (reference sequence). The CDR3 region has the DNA TGTGCCACCAGCAGAGATCGCGCCGGAGGACCCCAGCATTTT. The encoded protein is CATSRDRAGGPQHF.

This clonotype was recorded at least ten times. CDR3 in amino acids: CASSVEGAITDTQYF. The CDR3 DNA reads as TGTGCCAGCAGCGTTGAGGGGGCCATCACAGATACGCAGTATTTT. The chain links TRBV9 to TRBJ2-3; 7 bases agree with TRBD1. The CDR3 extends over 15 amino acids. With 2 bases clipped from V and 2 bases from J, the junction kept 5 bases outside the gene matches. Germline CDR1 SGDLS, CDR2 YYNGEE. The full variable domain, with the rest looked up from reference TRBV9 and TRBJ2-3, is DSGVTQTPKHLITATGQRVTLRCSPRSGDLSVYWYQQSLDQGLQFLIQYYNGEERAKGNILERFSAQQFPDLHSELNLSSLELGDSALYFCASSVEGAITDTQYFGPGTRLTVL.

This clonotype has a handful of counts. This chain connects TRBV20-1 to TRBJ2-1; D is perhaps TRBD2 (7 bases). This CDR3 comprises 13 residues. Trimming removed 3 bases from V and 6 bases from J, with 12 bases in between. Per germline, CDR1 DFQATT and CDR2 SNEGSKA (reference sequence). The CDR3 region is CSASGGAANEQFF. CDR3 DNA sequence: TGCAGTGCTAGTGGGGGGGCGGCCAATGAGCAGTTCTTC.

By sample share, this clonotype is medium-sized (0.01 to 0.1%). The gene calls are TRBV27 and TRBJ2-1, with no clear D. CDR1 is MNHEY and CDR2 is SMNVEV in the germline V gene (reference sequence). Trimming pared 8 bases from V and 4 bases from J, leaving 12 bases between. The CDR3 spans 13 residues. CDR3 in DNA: TGTGCCAGCTCGGCGAGTTTTTACAATGAGCAGTTCTTC. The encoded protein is CASSASFYNEQFF.

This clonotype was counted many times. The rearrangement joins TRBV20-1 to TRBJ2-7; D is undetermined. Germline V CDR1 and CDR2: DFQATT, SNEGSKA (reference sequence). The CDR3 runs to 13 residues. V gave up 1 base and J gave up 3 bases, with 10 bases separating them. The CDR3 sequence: CSARVWRSYEQYF. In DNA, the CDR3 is TGCAGTGCTAGAGTATGGCGGAGCTACGAGCAGTACTTC.

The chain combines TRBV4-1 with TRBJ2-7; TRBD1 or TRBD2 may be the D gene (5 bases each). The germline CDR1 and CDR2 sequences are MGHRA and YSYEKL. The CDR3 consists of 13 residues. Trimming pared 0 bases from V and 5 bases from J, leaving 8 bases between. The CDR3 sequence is CASSQDGGNEQYF. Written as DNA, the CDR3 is TGCGCCAGCAGCCAAGATGGGGGTAACGAGCAGTACTTC.

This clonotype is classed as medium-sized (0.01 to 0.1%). CDR3 sequence: CASCGLEATQYF. The CDR3 coding sequence is TGTGCCAGCTGCGGCCTAGAAGCGACCCAGTACTTC. The chain links TRBV2 to TRBJ2-5, with D hard to call. Trimming pared 8 bases from V and 7 bases from J, leaving 14 bases between. CDR3 length: 12 amino acids. The V gene's germline CDR1 is SNHLY and CDR2 FYNNEI.

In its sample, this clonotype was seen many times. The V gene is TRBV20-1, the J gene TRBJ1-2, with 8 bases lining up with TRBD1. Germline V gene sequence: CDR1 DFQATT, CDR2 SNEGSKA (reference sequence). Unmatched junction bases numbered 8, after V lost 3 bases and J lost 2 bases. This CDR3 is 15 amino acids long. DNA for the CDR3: TGCAGTGCTAGGTGGACAGGGACAAGAAACTATGGCTACACCTTC. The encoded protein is CSARWTGTRNYGYTF.

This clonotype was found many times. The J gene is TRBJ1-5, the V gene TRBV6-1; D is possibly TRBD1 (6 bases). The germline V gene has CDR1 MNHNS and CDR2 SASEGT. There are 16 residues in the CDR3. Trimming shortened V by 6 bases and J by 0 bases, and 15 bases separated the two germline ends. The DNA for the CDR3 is TGTGCCAGCAGGCACGACAGGAGTAATAGCAATCAGCCCCAGCATTTT. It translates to CASRHDRSNSNQPQHF.

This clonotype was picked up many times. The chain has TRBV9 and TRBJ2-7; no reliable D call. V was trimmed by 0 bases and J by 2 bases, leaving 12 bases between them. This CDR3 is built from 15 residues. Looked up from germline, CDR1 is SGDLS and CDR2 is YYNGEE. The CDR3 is CASSVGHLPTYEQYF. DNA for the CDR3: TGTGCCAGCAGCGTAGGTCACCTCCCGACCTACGAGCAGTACTTC.

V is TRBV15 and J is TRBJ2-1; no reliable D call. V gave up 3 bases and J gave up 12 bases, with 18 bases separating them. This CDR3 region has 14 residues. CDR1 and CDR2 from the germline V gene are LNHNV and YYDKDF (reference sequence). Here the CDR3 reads CATSSRTSGTGQFF. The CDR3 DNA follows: TGTGCCACCAGCAGCCGGACCTCGGGCACTGGGCAGTTCTTC.

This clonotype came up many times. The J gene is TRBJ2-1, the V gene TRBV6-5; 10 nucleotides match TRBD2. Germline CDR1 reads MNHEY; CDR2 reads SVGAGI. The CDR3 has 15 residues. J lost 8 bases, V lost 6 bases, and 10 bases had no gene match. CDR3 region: CASRLSGGAPYEQFF. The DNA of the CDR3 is TGTGCCAGCAGGCTAAGCGGGGGGGCCCCCTATGAGCAGTTCTTC.

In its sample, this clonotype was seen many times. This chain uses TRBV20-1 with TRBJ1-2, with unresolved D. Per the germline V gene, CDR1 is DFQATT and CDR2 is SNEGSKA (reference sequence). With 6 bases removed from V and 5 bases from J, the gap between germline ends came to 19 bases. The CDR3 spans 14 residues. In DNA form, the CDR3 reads TGCAGTGCCCACAACCTTGACGGTGGGTATGGCTACACCTTC. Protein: CSAHNLDGGYGYTF.

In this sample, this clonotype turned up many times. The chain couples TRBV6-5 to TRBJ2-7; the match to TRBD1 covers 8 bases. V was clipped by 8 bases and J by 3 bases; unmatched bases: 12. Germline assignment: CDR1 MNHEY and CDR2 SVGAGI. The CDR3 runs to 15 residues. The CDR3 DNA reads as TGTGCCAGCGGGCAGGGGGCGATTTATAACTACGAGCAGTACTTC. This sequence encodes CASGQGAIYNYEQYF.

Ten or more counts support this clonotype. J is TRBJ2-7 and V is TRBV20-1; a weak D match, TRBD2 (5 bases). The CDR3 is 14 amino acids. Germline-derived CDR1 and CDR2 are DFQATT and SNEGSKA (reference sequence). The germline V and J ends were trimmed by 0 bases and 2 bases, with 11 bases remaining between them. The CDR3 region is CSARDGRGTYEQYF. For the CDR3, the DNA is TGCAGTGCTAGAGATGGACGGGGAACCTACGAGCAGTACTTC.

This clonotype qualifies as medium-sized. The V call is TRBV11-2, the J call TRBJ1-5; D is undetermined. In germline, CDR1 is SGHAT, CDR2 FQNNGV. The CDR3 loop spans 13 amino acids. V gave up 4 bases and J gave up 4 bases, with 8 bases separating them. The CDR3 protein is CASSSDINQPQHF. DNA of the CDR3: TGTGCCAGCAGCTCAGACATAAATCAGCCCCAGCATTTT.

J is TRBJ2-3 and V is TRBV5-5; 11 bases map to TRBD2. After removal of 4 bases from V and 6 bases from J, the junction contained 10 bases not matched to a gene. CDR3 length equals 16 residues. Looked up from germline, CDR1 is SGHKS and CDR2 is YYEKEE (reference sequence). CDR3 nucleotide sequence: TGTGCCAGCAGCCCCCAGGGACTAGCGGTGTACGATACGCAGTATTTT. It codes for CASSPQGLAVYDTQYF.

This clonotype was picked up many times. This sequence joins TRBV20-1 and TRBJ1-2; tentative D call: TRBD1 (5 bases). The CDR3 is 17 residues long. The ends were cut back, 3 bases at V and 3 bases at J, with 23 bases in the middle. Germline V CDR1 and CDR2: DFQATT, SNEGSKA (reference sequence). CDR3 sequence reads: CSARTGRGPISYYGYTF. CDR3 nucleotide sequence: TGCAGTGCTAGGACCGGAAGGGGCCCCATAAGTTACTATGGCTACACCTTC.